Described below is a single TCR beta chain sequence and its context. TCRdb's copy holds only in-frame clones and misses some; the assay was immunoSEQ multiplex PCR. Of some 45,000 clones in the sample, approximately 90% are singletons; the top ten hold 15%. The CDR3 spans 17 residues. After removal of 0 bases from V and 4 bases from J, the junction contained 6 bases not matched to a gene. Germline V lookup: CDR1 MDHEN, CDR2 SYDVKM. The source of the sample is a study of blood T cell repertoires in COVID-19. The source of this sequence is a man in his 60s with active COVID-19. Sequenced: peripheral blood. The chain combines TRBV28 with TRBJ1-5; TRBD1 aligns across 10 bases. The chain's CDR3 is CASSLWGGQGKNQPQHF. CDR3 DNA: TGTGCCAGCAGTTTATGGGGGGGACAGGGGAAGAATCAGCCCCAGCATTTT.